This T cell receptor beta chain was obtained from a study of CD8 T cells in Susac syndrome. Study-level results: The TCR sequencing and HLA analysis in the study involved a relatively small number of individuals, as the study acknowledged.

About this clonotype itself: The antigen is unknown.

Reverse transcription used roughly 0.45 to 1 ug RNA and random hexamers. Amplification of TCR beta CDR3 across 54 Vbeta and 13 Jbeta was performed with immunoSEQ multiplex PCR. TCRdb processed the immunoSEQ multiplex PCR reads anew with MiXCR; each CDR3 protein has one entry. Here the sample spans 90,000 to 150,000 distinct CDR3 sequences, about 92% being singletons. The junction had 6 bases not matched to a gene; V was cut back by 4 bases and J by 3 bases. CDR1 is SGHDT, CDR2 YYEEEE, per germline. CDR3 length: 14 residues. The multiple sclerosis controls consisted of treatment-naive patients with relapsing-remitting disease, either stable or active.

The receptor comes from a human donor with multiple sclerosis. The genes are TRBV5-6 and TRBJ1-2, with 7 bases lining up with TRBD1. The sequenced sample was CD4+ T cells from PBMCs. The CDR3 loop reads CASSRGGGDYGYTF. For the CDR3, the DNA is TGTGCCAGCAGCCGAGGGGGCGGCGACTATGGCTACACCTTC. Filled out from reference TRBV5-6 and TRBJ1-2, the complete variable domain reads DAGVTQSPTHLIKTRGQQVTLRCSPKSGHDTVSWYQQALGQGPQFIFQYYEEEERQRGNFPDRFSGHQFPNYSSELNVNALLLGDSALYLCASSRGGGDYGYTFGSGTRLTVV.